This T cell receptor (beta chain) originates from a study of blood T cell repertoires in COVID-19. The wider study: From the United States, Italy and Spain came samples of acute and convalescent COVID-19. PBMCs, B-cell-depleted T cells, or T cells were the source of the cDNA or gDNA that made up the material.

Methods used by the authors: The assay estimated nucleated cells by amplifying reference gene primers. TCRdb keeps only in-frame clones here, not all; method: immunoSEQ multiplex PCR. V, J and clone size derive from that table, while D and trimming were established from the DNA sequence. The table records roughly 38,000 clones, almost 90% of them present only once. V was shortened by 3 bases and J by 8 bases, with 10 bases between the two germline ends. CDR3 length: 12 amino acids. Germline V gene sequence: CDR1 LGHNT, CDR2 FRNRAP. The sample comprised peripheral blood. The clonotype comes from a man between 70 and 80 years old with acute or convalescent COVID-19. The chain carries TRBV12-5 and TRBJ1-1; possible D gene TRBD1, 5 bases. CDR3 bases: TGTGCTAGTGGTTTCCCCTCAGGGGAAGCTTTCTTT. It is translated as CASGFPSGEAFF.